These T cell receptor beta chains were read from a single sample in a study of radiation and T cells in renal cell carcinoma. Here immunoSEQ multiplex PCR was the method, and the copy in TCRdb shows in-frame clones only, minus some. The sample contains about 140,000 clones, roughly 90% of which appear only once. The sample here was blood, taken from a patient whose treatment included radiotherapy and nephrectomy. These receptors originate from a woman in her fifties or sixties with renal cell carcinoma. CDR3s include the opening cysteine and the closing phenylalanine or tryptophan. The D gene is left open where the match is weak. Expanded clones are given a class, and other clones once, few, many or no size at all.

>TRBV9|TRBJ2-1|-|-
TGTGCCAGCAGCCCTCAGGTGGGGCCCCTGCATGAGCAGTTCTTC
CASSPQVGPLHEQFF
>TRBV4-1|TRBJ1-2|-|-
TGCGCCAGCAGGAATGTTCAGGGGAGGAGCCAGGACCCATCGTACGGCTACACCTTC
CASRNVQGRSQDPSYGYTF
>TRBV7-9|TRBJ1-1|-|TRBD1
TGTGCCAGCAGCCGACAGGGGGGGAACACTGAAGCTTTCTTT
CASSRQGGNTEAFF
>TRBV27|TRBJ2-2|-|-
TGTGCCAGCAGGGGCCTCAACACCGGGGAGCTGTTTTTT
CASRGLNTGELFF
>TRBV20-1|TRBJ1-1|-|-
TGCAGTGCTAGTCTGTCCCGATCGGCTTTCTTT
CSASLSRSAFF
>TRBV18|TRBJ2-3|-|TRBD2
TGTGCCAGCTCTCGCGGGACTAGCGGGGGTACAGATACGCAGTATTTT
CASSRGTSGGTDTQYF
>TRBV9|TRBJ1-2|-|-
TGTGCCAGCAGCGTAGACCCGGAGGGTGGGGACTATGGCTACACCTTC
CASSVDPEGGDYGYTF
>TRBV19|TRBJ1-1|once|-
TGTGCCAGTAGTACGCGGGGGGATAACACTGAAGCTTTCTTT
CASSTRGDNTEAFF
>TRBV6-6|TRBJ1-1|-|TRBD1
TGTGCCAGCAACACCCAGAGACAGGGAAATCCTGAAGCTTTCTTT
CASNTQRQGNPEAFF
>TRBV29-1|TRBJ1-1|once|-
TGCAGCGTCGAGATCCCAGGGGCCCAGAACACTGAAGCTTTCTTT
CSVEIPGAQNTEAFF
>TRBV7-2|TRBJ2-7|-|TRBD2
TGTGCCAGCAGCTTAACCACTAGCGGGGGGGCATACGAGCAGTACTTC
CASSLTTSGGAYEQYF
>TRBV5-6|TRBJ1-1|-|-
TGTGCCAGCACCTCCTTGTCTCATAATCCGAGGTCCACTGAAGCTTTCTTT
CASTSLSHNPRSTEAFF
>TRBV19|TRBJ1-1|few|-
TGTGCCAGTACCCGGACAGTCAACACTGAAGCTTTCTTT
CASTRTVNTEAFF
>TRBV6-6|TRBJ2-3|-|-
TGTGCCAGCAGGGGGGGATCTGGCACAGATACGCAGTATTTT
CASRGGSGTDTQYF
>TRBV29-1|TRBJ2-5|-|-
TGCAGCGGGCGGGGTGGCCGCGAGACCCAGTACTTC
CSGRGGRETQYF
>TRBV6-1|TRBJ2-7|-|-
TGTGCCAGCAGTGACTCGAGATACGAGCAGTACTTC
CASSDSRYEQYF
>TRBV7-2|TRBJ1-2|-|TRBD1
TGTGCCAGCAGTCAACGACAGGGTCAGGGCTATGGCTACACCTTC
CASSQRQGQGYGYTF
>TRBV6-1|TRBJ2-2|-|-
TGTGCCAGCAGTGAAGCGCAAGGCTACACCGGGGAGCTGTTTTTT
CASSEAQGYTGELFF
>TRBV5-4|TRBJ2-3|-|-
TGTGCCAGCAGCTTGTTCGGGACAGATACGCAGTATTTT
CASSLFGTDTQYF
>TRBV19|TRBJ2-5|-|-
TGTGCCAGTAGTGTCCAGGGTTCTGAGACCCAGTACTTC
CASSVQGSETQYF
>TRBV11-2|TRBJ2-7|-|-
TGTGCCAGCGGCCAAAGGGGGGGTTATAGTCTCGAGCAGTACTTC
CASGQRGGYSLEQYF
>TRBV6-6|TRBJ1-4|-|-
TGTGCCAGCAGTTACATGGGAACAGCGGATAATGAAAAACTGTTTTTT
CASSYMGTADNEKLFF
>TRBV5-8|TRBJ1-1|-|-
TGTGCCAGCAGCTTGGTTCTGAACACTGAAGCTTTCTTT
CASSLVLNTEAFF
>TRBV5-1|TRBJ2-7|-|-
TGCGCCAGCGCCGGAGGGCTCGGCTCCTACGAGCAGTACTTC
CASAGGLGSYEQYF
>TRBV18|TRBJ1-5|-|-
TGTGCCAGCTCACCCGGTTCAGAGACAAATCAGCCCCAGCATTTT
CASSPGSETNQPQHF
>TRBV7-3|TRBJ2-3|-|-
TGTGCCAGCAGCCCCCACGGGTTCGATACGCAGTATTTT
CASSPHGFDTQYF
>TRBV7-2|TRBJ2-7|-|TRBD2
TGTGCCAGCAGCCGAGAGGTAGGACTAGCGGGATCCTACGAGCAGTACTTC
CASSREVGLAGSYEQYF
>TRBV19|TRBJ1-5|-|-
TGTGCCAGTAGTACATTTACCAATCAGCCCCAGCATTTT
CASSTFTNQPQHF
>TRBV25-1|TRBJ1-6|-|-
TGTGCCAGCAGTACCCACAGTAATTCACCCCTCCACTTT
CASSTHSNSPLHF
>TRBV19|TRBJ1-2|-|-
TGTGCCAGTAGTATATCTAGAGCTAACTATGGCTACACCTTC
CASSISRANYGYTF
>TRBV9|TRBJ2-7|-|TRBD2
TGTGCCAGCAGCGTAGCTTGGGGAGGGGACGAGCAGTACTTC
CASSVAWGGDEQYF
>TRBV7-9|TRBJ2-7|-|-
TGTGCCAGCAGCTTCATAACTCCGGGACCCTCTGGCGAGCAGTACTTC
CASSFITPGPSGEQYF
>TRBV6-5|TRBJ1-2|-|TRBD1
TGTGCCAGCACCCCAGGGCAGGGGGCGTATGGCTACACCTTC
CASTPGQGAYGYTF
>TRBV15|TRBJ2-7|-|-
TGTGCCACCAGCAGAGATGTTGAGCGGAGAATTTACGAGCAGTACTTC
CATSRDVERRIYEQYF
>TRBV28|TRBJ2-3|-|-
TGTGCCAGCAGTACCACGGCGGGGACAGATACGCAGTATTTT
CASSTTAGTDTQYF
>TRBV6-1|TRBJ2-5|-|TRBD2
TGTGCCAGCAGGGACGGTGGGAGGGGTAAAGAGACCCAGTACTTC
CASRDGGRGKETQYF
>TRBV28|TRBJ2-1|-|-
TGTGCCAGCGGGGAGCAGTTCTTC
CASGEQFF
>TRBV28|TRBJ2-7|-|-
TGTGCCAGCAGTTCACGGGAGATCTTCTACGAGCAGTACTTC
CASSSREIFYEQYF
>TRBV6-6|TRBJ2-3|-|-
TGTGCCAGCAGTAGGCGCACAGGCGCCGCCACAGATACGCAGTATTTT
CASSRRTGAATDTQYF
>TRBV7-2|TRBJ2-3|-|-
TGTGCCAGCAGCTTGCCTAGGGCAGATACGCAGTATTTT
CASSLPRADTQYF
>TRBV9|TRBJ2-7|-|-
TGTGCCAGCAGCGTAGATTGGCAGGGGTTCTACGAGCAGTACTTC
CASSVDWQGFYEQYF
>TRBV6-1|TRBJ2-7|once|-
TGTGCCAGCAGCTACGAGCAGTACTTC
CASSYEQYF
>TRBV4-1|TRBJ1-2|-|-
TGCGCCAGCAGCCAAGATGAGACCAGGGCTAACTATGGCTACACCTTC
CASSQDETRANYGYTF
>TRBV7-2|TRBJ1-2|-|-
TGTGCCAGCAGCTCTCAGGGATCTGGCTACACCTTC
CASSSQGSGYTF
>TRBV10-1|TRBJ1-2|few|-
TGCGCCAGCAGTGAATGGGGGCGGTATGGCTACACCTTC
CASSEWGRYGYTF
>TRBV4-3|TRBJ2-3|-|-
TGCGCCAGCAGCCAAGGAGAGGCACAGAAGATGACAGATACGCAGTATTTT
CASSQGEAQKMTDTQYF
>TRBV10-3|TRBJ1-2|-|-
TGTGCCATCACAGGGAATTTTGTTGGCTACACCTTC
CAITGNFVGYTF
>TRBV14|TRBJ2-2|-|-
TGTGCCAGCAGCTCACAGGGCGTCCGGGTCCCCTGGGGGGAGCTGTTTTTT
CASSSQGVRVPWGELFF
>TRBV29-1|TRBJ2-3|-|-
TGCAGCGTTGAGGTGGTTTCCACAGATACGCAGTATTTT
CSVEVVSTDTQYF
>TRBV6-5|TRBJ1-2|few|-
TGTGCCAGCAGTTCAGGGGATCCAGGAGGCTATGGCTACACCTTC
CASSSGDPGGYGYTF
>TRBV5-8|TRBJ2-1|-|-
TGTGCCAGCAGCCCCCCGACCCTACGGGATGAGCAGTTCTTC
CASSPPTLRDEQFF